This T cell receptor (beta chain) was profiled in a study of Graves' ophthalmopathy and Graves' hyperthyroidism. For the study at large: Hyperthyroidism counted as stable given no ophthalmopathy within 18 months of follow-up. Study-wide points: Blood repertoires reportedly contained most expanded thyroid clonotypes above 0.001 frequency.

The CDR3 runs 14 residues. V was pared by 6 bases and J by 2 bases, with 13 bases between. CDR3 regions of TCR beta were amplified from RNA transcripts. HTBI-primed first-round RT-PCR preceded second-round multiplex PCR. Each CDR3 protein gets one entry after TCRdb re-called the multiplex PCR reads with MiXCR. The table has around 1,000,000 distinct CDR3 sequences, less than 45% seen once. This clonotype appeared a few times. The antigen is not known. Clinical symptoms, serum thyroxine, TRAb, thyroid ultrasound and orbital computed tomography determined diagnosis. The sequence was obtained from an adult man with Graves' hyperthyroidism. The rearrangement joins TRBV12-3 or TRBV12-4 to TRBJ2-5; D is undetermined. Source material: peripheral blood or thyroid tissue (not recorded which). This CDR3 reads CASSVKTVQETQYF. DNA of the CDR3: TGTGCCAGCAGCGTTAAGACGGTACAAGAGACCCAGTACTTC.